This T cell receptor beta chain was identified in a study of shared clonotypes between healthy human individuals. Study-level points and caveats: The diversity represented, both genetic and in exposure history, was limited by few donors. Blood alone was sampled, and tissue repertoires likely differ.

At the deep level, the assay was run. Every unsorted PBMC PCR replicate was loaded with around 290 ng DNA, approximately 30,000 T cell genomes. Clones were sequenced by immunoSEQ multiplex PCR, and TCRdb holds only the in-frame ones, with some missing. Among fewer than 600,000 clones, more than 70% were seen once, and the ten largest hold more than 10%. A remark on this clone: Its antigen remains unknown. This likely stems from a read error, as it lies one base from a far larger clone.

The sequence derives from a woman aged 35 to 49 in good health. Some clones in this sample may be carry-over from other donors' samples. Sequenced: PBMCs.

DNA of the CDR3: TGTGCCAGCAGCTTACGGACAGGGGGGATGAACGCTGAAGCTTTCTTT. Its translation: CASSLRTGGMNAEAFF. This rearrangement joins TRBV7-9 to TRBJ1-1; 10 positions agree with TRBD1. Germline V gene data show CDR1 as SEHNR and CDR2 as FQNEAQ (reference sequence). The CDR3 is 16 amino acids.